Shown below are 14 T cell receptor beta chains from a single sample sequenced in a study of blood T cell repertoires in COVID-19. Method: immunoSEQ multiplex PCR; TCRdb's copy keeps in-frame clones and lacks some. The sample holds 350,000 to 450,000 clones, approximately 86% seen once. Sequenced input: peripheral blood. These receptors were collected from a human donor in a cohort sampled during active COVID-19.

The chain has TRBV5-1 and TRBJ2-3, with TRBD2 as a possible D gene (6 bases). V was cut by 0 bases and J by 0 bases, with 8 bases left in between. CDR3 length equals 15 residues. Germline loops: CDR1 SGHRS, CDR2 YFSETQ. CDR3 in amino acids: CASSLAGTSTDTQYF. CDR3 coding DNA: TGCGCCAGCAGCTTGGCAGGGACTAGCACAGATACGCAGTATTTT.

The chain combines TRBV9 with TRBJ2-3; a weak D match, TRBD1 (6 bases). The germline CDR1 and CDR2 sequences are SGDLS and YYNGEE. Between the trimmed V and J ends, which lost 1 base and 3 bases, there was a span of 21 bases. The CDR3 runs 18 residues. The CDR3 DNA follows: TGTGCCAGCAGCGTACGAGATGGCCAGGGGTATATAACAGATACGCAGTATTTT. The encoded protein is CASSVRDGQGYITDTQYF.

Turning to this clone: One end of the junction does not line up with germline, which may come from a read error. This sequence joins TRBV29-1 and TRBJ2-2; 11 bases fit TRBD2. This CDR3 has 18 amino acids. Germline-derived CDR1 and CDR2 are SQVTM and ANQGSEA. CDR3 protein: CSAEATGTSGTAAGELFF. The CDR3, as DNA: TGCAGCGCTGAAGCTACCGGGACTAGCGGAACCGCGGCCGGGGAGCTGTTTTTT.

The chain carries TRBV5-1 and TRBJ2-7; a weak D match, TRBD1 (5 bases). Germline V gives CDR1 SGHRS, CDR2 YFSETQ. The V and J ends lost 0 bases and 3 bases respectively, with 7 bases between them. This CDR3 is built from 13 residues. The CDR3, as DNA: TGCGCCAGCAGCTTGGATGACAGCTACGAGCAGTACTTC. Residues: CASSLDDSYEQYF.

This clone was counted a single time. The V and J genes are TRBV6-5 and TRBJ2-1; D may be TRBD2 (6 bases). The CDR3 consists of 15 residues. Trimming removed 5 bases from V and 9 bases from J, with 20 bases in between. Germline V gene sequence: CDR1 MNHEY, CDR2 SVGAGI. The CDR3 bases are TGTGCCAGCAGTCGACGACTAGTGGGCGGTGGTGAGCAGTTCTTC. Translating gives CASSRRLVGGGEQFF.

The chain links TRBV5-6 to TRBJ1-1; 9 bases agree with TRBD1. With 4 bases clipped from V and 7 bases from J, the junction kept 8 bases outside the gene matches. The CDR3 is 14 amino acids. Germline V gives CDR1 SGHDT, CDR2 YYEEEE. The CDR3 DNA is TGTGCCAGCAGCGAACAGGGGGGACAGGGTGAAGCTTTCTTT. It translates to CASSEQGGQGEAFF.

The V and J genes are TRBV29-1 and TRBJ2-5; 9 bases are shared with TRBD2. The CDR3 is made up of 14 amino acids. Germline-derived CDR1 and CDR2 are SQVTM and ANQGSEA. The V segment lost 3 bases and the J segment 5 bases; nucleotides outside the gene matches: 7. The CDR3: CSVDSGGPGETQYF. The DNA for the CDR3 is TGCAGCGTTGATAGCGGGGGACCCGGGGAGACCCAGTACTTC. The whole variable domain, remainder taken from reference TRBV29-1 and TRBJ2-5, is SAVISQKPSRDICQRGTSLTIQCQVDSQVTMMFWYRQQPGQSLTLIATANQGSEATYESGFVIDKFPISRPNLTFSTLTVSNMSPEDSSIYLCSVDSGGPGETQYFGPGTRLLVL.

The chain couples TRBV24-1 to TRBJ1-1, with unresolved D. The CDR3 spans 11 residues. V gave up 12 bases and J gave up 2 bases, with 9 bases separating them. From germline, CDR1 is KGHDR and CDR2 SFDVKD. This chain's CDR3 is CAPIENTEAFF. CDR3 coding DNA: TGTGCCCCAATAGAAAACACTGAAGCTTTCTTT.

The V and J genes are TRBV20-1 and TRBJ2-4; weak D call: TRBD1 (6 bases). CDR1 and CDR2 (germline): DFQATT, SNEGSKA (reference sequence). With 7 bases removed from V and 8 bases from J, the gap between germline ends came to 12 bases. This CDR3 has 11 amino acids. CDR3 sequence reads: CSVRGLHIQYF. The CDR3 nucleotides read TGCAGTGTCAGGGGTTTACACATTCAGTACTTC.

The chain employs TRBV19 and TRBJ2-1; 10 positions match TRBD1. J gave up 8 bases and V 5 bases, and 3 bases lay outside the gene matches. This CDR3 is built from 13 residues. Germline lookup yields CDR1 LNHDA and CDR2 SQIVND (reference sequence). CDR3 in amino acids: CASSGDRGYEQFF. DNA for the CDR3: TGTGCCAGTAGTGGGGACAGGGGATATGAGCAGTTCTTC.

This clone was observed a handful of times. The chain recombines TRBV28 with TRBJ2-3, with a tentative D call TRBD1 (5 bases). The CDR3 contains 15 residues. V was cut by 8 bases and J by 0 bases, with 15 bases left in between. The germline V gene has CDR1 MDHEN and CDR2 SYDVKM. The CDR3 protein is CASSTLGASTDTQYF. DNA for the CDR3: TGTGCCAGCTCGACCCTTGGGGCGAGCACAGATACGCAGTATTTT.

The rearrangement links TRBV10-3 to TRBJ2-7; no clear D. The CDR3 is 15 amino acids. V lost 1 base and J lost 0, with 10 bases in between. Per germline, CDR1 ENHRY and CDR2 SYGVKD. CDR3: CAISEFDGSSYEQYF. For the CDR3, the DNA is TGTGCCATCAGTGAGTTCGACGGGTCCTCCTACGAGCAGTACTTC.

The rearrangement links TRBV19 to TRBJ1-1; 8 bases are shared with TRBD1. V lost 6 bases, J lost 5 bases, and 11 bases stayed unmatched. The CDR3 extends over 15 amino acids. The germline V gene has CDR1 LNHDA and CDR2 SQIVND (reference sequence). The CDR3 sequence is CASSTAVQGGTEAFF. Here the CDR3 DNA reads TGTGCCAGTAGCACGGCGGTACAGGGGGGAACTGAAGCTTTCTTT.

The genes are TRBV5-1 and TRBJ2-1; 12 bases match TRBD2. The V gene end was trimmed by 0 bases and the J gene end by 4 bases; junction bases not matched to a gene: 5. Germline lookup yields CDR1 SGHRS and CDR2 YFSETQ. This CDR3 region has 17 residues. The CDR3 bases are TGCGCCAGCAGCTTGGCGGAGACTAGCGGGAGATACAATGAGCAGTTCTTC. The encoded protein is CASSLAETSGRYNEQFF.